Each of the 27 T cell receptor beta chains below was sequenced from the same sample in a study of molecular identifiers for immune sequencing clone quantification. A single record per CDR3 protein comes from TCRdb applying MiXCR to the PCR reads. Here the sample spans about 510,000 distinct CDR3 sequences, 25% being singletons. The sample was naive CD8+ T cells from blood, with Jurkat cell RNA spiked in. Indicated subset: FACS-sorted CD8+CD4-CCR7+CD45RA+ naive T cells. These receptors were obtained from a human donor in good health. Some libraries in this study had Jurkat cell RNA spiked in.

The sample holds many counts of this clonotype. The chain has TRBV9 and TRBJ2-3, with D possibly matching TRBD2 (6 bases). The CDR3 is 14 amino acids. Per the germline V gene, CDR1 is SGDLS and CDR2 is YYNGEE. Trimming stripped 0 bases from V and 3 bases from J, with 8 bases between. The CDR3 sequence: CASSVVGGTDTQYF. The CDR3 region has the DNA TGTGCCAGCAGCGTAGTTGGAGGGACAGATACGCAGTATTTT.

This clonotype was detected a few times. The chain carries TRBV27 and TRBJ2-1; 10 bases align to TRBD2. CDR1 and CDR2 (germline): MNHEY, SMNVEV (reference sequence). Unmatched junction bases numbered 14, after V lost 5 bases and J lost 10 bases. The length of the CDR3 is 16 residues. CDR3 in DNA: TGTGCCAGCAGTCCCATTTCTAGCGGGGGAGCCTTAGAGCAGTTCTTC. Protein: CASSPISSGGALEQFF.

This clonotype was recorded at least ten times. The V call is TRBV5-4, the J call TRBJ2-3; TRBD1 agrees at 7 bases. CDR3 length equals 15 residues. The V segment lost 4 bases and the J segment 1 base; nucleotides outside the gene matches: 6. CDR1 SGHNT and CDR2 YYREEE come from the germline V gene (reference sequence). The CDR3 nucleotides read TGTGCCAGCAGCCCGACCGGGACAGGCACAGATACGCAGTATTTT. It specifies CASSPTGTGTDTQYF.

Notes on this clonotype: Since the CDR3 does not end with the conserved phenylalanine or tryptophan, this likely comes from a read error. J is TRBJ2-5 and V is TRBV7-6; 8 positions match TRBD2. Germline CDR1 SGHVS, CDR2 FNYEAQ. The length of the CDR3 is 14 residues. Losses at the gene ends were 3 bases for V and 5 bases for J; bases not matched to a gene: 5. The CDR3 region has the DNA TGTGCCAGCAGCTTCAGCGGGGGCTTGGAGACCCAGTACCTC. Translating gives CASSFSGGLETQYL.

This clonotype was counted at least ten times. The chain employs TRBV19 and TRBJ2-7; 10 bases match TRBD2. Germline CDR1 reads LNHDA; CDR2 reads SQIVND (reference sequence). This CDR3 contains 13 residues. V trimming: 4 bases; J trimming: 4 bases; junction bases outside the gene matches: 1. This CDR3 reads CASSTGLAYEQYF. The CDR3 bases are TGTGCCAGTAGTACGGGACTAGCGTACGAGCAGTACTTC.

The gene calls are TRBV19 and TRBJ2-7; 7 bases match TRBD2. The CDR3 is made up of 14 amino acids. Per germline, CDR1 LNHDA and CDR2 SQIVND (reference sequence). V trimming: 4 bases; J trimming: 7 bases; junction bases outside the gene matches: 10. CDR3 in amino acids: CASSTSSGAREQYF. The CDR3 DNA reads TGTGCCAGTAGTACCTCCAGCGGGGCTCGAGAGCAGTACTTC.

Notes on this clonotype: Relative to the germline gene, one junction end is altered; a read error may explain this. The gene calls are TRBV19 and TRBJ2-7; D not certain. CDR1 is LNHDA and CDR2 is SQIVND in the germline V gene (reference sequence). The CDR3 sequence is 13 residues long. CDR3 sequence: CAGSFEDAYEQYF. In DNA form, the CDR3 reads TGTGCCGGTAGTTTCGAAGACGCCTACGAGCAGTACTTC.

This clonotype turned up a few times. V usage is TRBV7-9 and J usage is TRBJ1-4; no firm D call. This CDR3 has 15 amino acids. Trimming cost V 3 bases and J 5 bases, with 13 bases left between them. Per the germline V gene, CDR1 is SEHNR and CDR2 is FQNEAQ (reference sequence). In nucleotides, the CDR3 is TGTGCCAGCAGCTTGGTCGGAGATGGGAATGAAAAACTGTTTTTT. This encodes CASSLVGDGNEKLFF. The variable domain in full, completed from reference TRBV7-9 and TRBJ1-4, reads DTGVSQNPRHKITKRGQNVTFRCDPISEHNRLYWYRQTLGQGPEFLTYFQNEAQLEKSRLLSDRFSAERPKGSFSTLEIQRTEQGDSAMYLCASSLVGDGNEKLFFGSGTQLSVL.

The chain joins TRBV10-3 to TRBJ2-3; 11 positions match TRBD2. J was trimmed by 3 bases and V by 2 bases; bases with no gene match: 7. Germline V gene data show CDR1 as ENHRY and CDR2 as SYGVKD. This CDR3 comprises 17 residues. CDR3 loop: CAISETSGGAITDTQYF. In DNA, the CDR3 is TGTGCCATCAGTGAGACTAGCGGGGGAGCGATAACAGATACGCAGTATTTT.

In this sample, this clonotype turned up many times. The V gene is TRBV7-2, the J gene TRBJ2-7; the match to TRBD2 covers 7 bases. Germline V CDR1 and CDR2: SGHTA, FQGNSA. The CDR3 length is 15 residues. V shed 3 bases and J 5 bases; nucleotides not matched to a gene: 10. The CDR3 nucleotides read TGTGCCAGCAGCTTCACGGGACTACCACCCCACGAGCAGTACTTC. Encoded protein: CASSFTGLPPHEQYF.

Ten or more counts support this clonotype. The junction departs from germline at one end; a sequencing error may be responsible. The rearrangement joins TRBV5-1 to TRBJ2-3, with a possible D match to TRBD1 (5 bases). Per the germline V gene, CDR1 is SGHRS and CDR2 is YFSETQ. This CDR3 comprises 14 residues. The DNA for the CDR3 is TGTGCCAGCAGCTTAGTAGGGGCGGCAGATACGCAGTATTTT. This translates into CASSLVGAADTQYF.

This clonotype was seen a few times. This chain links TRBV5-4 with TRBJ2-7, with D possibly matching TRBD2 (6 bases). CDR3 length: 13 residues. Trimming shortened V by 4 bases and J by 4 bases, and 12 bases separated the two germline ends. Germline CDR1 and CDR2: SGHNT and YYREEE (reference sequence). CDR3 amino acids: CASSRGLAYEQYF. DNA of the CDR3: TGTGCCAGCAGCAGGGGACTTGCATACGAGCAGTACTTC.

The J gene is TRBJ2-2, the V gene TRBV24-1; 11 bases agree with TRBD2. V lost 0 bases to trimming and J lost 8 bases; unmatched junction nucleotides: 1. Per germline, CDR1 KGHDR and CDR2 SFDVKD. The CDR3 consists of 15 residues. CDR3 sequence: CATSDLTSGSGELFF. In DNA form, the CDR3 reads TGTGCCACCAGTGATTTGACTAGCGGGAGTGGGGAGCTGTTTTTT.

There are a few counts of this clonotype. The CDR3 region has the DNA TGTGCCAGCAGGATCGGGAGTAGCTACGAGCAGTACTTC. Protein sequence: CASRIGSSYEQYF. V and J are TRBV6-1 and TRBJ2-7, with D possibly being TRBD2 (6 bases). The CDR3 is made up of 13 amino acids. Trimming cost V 6 bases and J 3 bases, with 12 bases left between them. The germline V gene encodes CDR1 MNHNS and CDR2 SASEGT.

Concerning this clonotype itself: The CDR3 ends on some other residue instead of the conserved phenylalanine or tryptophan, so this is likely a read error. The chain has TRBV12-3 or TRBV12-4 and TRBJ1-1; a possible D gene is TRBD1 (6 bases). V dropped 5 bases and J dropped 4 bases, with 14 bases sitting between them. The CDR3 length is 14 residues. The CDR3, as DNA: TGTGCCAGCAGTCTAACGCGAGGGGGCACTGAAGCTTTCTCT. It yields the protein CASSLTRGGTEAFS.

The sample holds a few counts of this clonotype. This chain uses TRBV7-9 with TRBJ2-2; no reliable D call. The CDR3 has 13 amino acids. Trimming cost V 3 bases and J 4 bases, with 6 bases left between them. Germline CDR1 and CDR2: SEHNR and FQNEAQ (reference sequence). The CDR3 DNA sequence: TGTGCCAGCAGCTTTATGTCCACCGGGGAGCTGTTTTTT. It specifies CASSFMSTGELFF.

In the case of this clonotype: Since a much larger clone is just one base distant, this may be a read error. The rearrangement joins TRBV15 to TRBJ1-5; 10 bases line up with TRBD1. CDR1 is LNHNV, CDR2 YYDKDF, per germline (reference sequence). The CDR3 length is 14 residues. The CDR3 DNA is TGTGTCACCGGGACAGGGGAAGGCAATCAGCCCCAGCATTTT. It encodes CVTGTGEGNQPQHF.

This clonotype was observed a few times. The CDR3 loop reads CATATGRQETQYF. The CDR3 DNA is TGTGCCACCGCGACAGGGCGGCAAGAGACCCAGTACTTC. This sequence joins TRBV27 and TRBJ2-5; 7 bases are a match to TRBD1. The CDR3 runs 13 residues. V shed 10 bases and J 2 bases; nucleotides not matched to a gene: 7. Germline lookup yields CDR1 MNHEY and CDR2 SMNVEV (reference sequence).

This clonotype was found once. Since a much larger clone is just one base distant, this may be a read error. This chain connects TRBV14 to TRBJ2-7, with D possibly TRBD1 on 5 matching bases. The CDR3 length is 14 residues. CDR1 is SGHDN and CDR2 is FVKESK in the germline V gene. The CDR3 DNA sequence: TGTGCCGGCAGCCAGGGCCAGGGCCTCTACGAGCAGTACTTC. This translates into CAGSQGQGLYEQYF.

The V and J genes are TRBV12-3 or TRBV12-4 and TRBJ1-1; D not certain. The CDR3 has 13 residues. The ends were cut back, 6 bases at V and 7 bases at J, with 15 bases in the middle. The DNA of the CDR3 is TGTGCCAGCAGCAACAGAAACCTAGATGAAGCTTTCTTT. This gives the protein CASSNRNLDEAFF.

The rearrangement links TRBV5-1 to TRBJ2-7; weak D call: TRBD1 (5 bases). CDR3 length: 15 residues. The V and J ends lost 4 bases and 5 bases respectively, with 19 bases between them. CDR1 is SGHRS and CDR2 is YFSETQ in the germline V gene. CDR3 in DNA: TGCGCCAGCAGCGTCCCCCCAGGGAAGGCGAACGAGCAGTACTTC. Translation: CASSVPPGKANEQYF. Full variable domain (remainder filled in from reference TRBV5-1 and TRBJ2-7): KAGVTQTPRYLIKTRGQQVTLSCSPISGHRSVSWYQQTPGQGLQFLFEYFSETQRNKGNFPGRFSGRQFSNSRSEMNVSTLELGDSALYLCASSVPPGKANEQYFGPGTRLTVT.

CDR3 sequence (DNA): TGTGCCTCTACGGGACGGTCTAGCACAGATACGCAGTATTTT. It is translated as CASTGRSSTDTQYF. This chain links TRBV30 with TRBJ2-3; D tentatively fits TRBD1 or TRBD2 (5 bases each). V lost 7 bases and J 0 bases, leaving 14 bases between the germline ends. Germline CDR1 and CDR2: GTSNPN and SVGIG (reference sequence). The CDR3 has 14 amino acids.

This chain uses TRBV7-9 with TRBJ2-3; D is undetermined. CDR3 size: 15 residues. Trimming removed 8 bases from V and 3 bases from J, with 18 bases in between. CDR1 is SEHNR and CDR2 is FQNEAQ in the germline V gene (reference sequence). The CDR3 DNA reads TGTGCCAGCGGCCCCGTAACGATATATACAGATACGCAGTATTTT. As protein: CASGPVTIYTDTQYF.

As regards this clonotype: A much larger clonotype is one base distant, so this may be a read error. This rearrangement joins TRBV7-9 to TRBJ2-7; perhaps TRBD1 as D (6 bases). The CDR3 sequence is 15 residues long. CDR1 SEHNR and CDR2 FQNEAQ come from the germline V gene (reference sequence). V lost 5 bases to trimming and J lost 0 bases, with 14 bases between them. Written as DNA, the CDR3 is TGTGCCAGCAGCAAGCGGACAGATATCTCCTACGAGCAGTACTTC. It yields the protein CASSKRTDISYEQYF.

The CDR3 region has the DNA TGTGCCAGCAGCAGGGCCAGGGCGGCGCGCGGAAACACCATATATTTT. Protein sequence: CASSRARAARGNTIYF. The chain is built from TRBV5-3 and TRBJ1-3, with D possibly TRBD1 on 5 matching bases. TRBV5-3 carries the ORF label, with uncertain function. Trimming took off 8 bases at V and 4 bases at J, with 22 bases between the two ends. The CDR3 is made up of 16 amino acids.

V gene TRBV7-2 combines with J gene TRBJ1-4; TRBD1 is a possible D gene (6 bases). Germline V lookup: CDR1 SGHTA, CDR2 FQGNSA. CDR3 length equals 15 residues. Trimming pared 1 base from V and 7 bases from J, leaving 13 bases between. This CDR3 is CASSLVVTGSEKLFF. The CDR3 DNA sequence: TGTGCCAGCAGCTTAGTAGTTACAGGGAGTGAAAAACTGTTTTTT.

The CDR3 loop reads CASREGQGNTEAFF. The CDR3, as DNA: TGTGCCAGCAGGGAGGGACAGGGGAACACTGAAGCTTTCTTT. The chain combines TRBV27 with TRBJ1-1, with 9 bases aligning to TRBD1. The CDR3 covers 14 residues. Germline CDR1 MNHEY, CDR2 SMNVEV (reference sequence). V trimming: 6 bases; J trimming: 1 base; junction bases outside the gene matches: 3.